This T cell receptor (beta chain) was documented in a study of neoadjuvant anti-PD-1 for oral cavity cancer. The wider study: Non-progressing patients received a fourth nivolumab dose near day 43, then surgery on days 50-56.

General observations from the study: Non-responders to neoadjuvant nivolumab had significantly more clonal PBMC T cells than responders.

Indicated time point: after neoadjuvant nivolumab, at surgical resection. PBMCs were not maintained or expanded in culture before analysis. Most PBMC samples had roughly 0.45 ug input DNA in six replicates. This table comes from immunoSEQ multiplex PCR, and its TCRdb copy is limited to in-frame clones, with some not included. This sample has roughly 46,000 clones; 77% occur once, and the top ten carry more than 4.5%. This CDR3 is built from 12 residues. Deletions cut 0 bases from V and 11 bases from J, with 11 bases between. A remark on this clone: Its matching antigen is unknown.

The sample in question was PBMCs, obtained after nivolumab (anti-PD-1) treatment. This chain connects TRBV5-3 to TRBJ1-1; D not certain. TRBV5-3 is identified as an open reading frame with a role that is uncertain. This TCR came from a person aged 40 to 85 with oral cavity squamous cell carcinoma. DNA of the CDR3: TGTGCCAGAAGCTTGGGGCACCACTCGGCTTTCTTT. Translating gives CARSLGHHSAFF.